The text below deals with one T cell receptor beta chain. Its cognate antigen is unknown. MiXCR, applied by TCRdb to the RT-PCR reads, yields one record per CDR3 protein. The data contain more than 200,000 distinct CDR3 sequences, 12% of them singletons. These data originate in a study of response to subunit inactivated influenza vaccine. Study-wide results and limits: The authors proposed limited new T cell recruitment per seasonal influenza vaccination.

V was pared by 0 bases and J by 5 bases, with 16 bases between. Germline V CDR1 and CDR2: DFQATT, SNEGSKA (reference sequence). The CDR3 is 15 residues long. The source was non-naive T cells sorted from PBMCs, collected 14 days before vaccination. This chain links TRBV20-1 with TRBJ2-5; the D is unclear. This TCR was recovered from a man between 45 and 60 years old who received an inactivated influenza vaccine. The CDR3 loop reads CSARDRTGNPETQYF. The CDR3 DNA reads TGCAGTGCTAGAGATCGGACGGGCAACCCTGAGACCCAGTACTTC.